This T cell receptor (beta chain) was retrieved from a study of post-analysis software for immune sequencing data. The CDR3 is 14 amino acids. Germline assignment: CDR1 MGHRA and CDR2 YSYEKL. The ends were cut back, 0 bases at V and 2 bases at J, with 5 bases in the middle. Tagging with unique molecular identifiers was a feature of the TCR beta cDNA libraries. Each sample of about 0.9 to 11 million input T cells yielded around 500,000 cDNA molecules, so each molecule approximated one T cell. TCRdb passed the PCR reads through MiXCR, listing each CDR3 protein once. The sample contains some 890,000 distinct CDR3 sequences, roughly 50% of which appear only once. Study results and limitations: Four or five TRBV segments occurring more often in patients than controls included TRBV5-6, TRBV5-1 and TRBV20-1. Diversity measured as normalized Chao1 was significantly lower in multiple sclerosis patients than in controls.

This clonotype was counted a few times. As yet, its antigen is unknown. Specimen: blood. This rearrangement joins TRBV4-1 to TRBJ2-4; the D is unclear. The receptor was derived from a girl aged 5-17 years with multiple sclerosis. The CDR3 reads CASSQEGPKNIQYF. In DNA, the CDR3 is TGCGCCAGCAGCCAAGAAGGTCCCAAAAACATTCAGTACTTC.